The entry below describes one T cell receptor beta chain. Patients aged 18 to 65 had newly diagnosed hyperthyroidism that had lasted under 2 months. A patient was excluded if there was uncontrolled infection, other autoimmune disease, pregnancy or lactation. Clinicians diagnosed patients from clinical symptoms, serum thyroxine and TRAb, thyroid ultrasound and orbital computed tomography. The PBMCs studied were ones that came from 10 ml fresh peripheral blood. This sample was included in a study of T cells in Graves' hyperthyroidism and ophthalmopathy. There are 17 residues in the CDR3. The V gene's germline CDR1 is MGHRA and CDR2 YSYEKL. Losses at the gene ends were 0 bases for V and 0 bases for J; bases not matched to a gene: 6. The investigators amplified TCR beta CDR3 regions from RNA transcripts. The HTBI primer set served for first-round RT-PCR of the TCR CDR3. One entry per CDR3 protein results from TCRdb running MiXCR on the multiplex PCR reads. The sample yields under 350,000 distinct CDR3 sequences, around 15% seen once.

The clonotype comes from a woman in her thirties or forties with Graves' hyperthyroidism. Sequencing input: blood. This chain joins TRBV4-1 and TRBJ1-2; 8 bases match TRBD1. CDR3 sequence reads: CASSQDLTGGTNYGYTF. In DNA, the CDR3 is TGCGCCAGCAGCCAAGATCTTACAGGGGGGACTAACTATGGCTACACCTTC.